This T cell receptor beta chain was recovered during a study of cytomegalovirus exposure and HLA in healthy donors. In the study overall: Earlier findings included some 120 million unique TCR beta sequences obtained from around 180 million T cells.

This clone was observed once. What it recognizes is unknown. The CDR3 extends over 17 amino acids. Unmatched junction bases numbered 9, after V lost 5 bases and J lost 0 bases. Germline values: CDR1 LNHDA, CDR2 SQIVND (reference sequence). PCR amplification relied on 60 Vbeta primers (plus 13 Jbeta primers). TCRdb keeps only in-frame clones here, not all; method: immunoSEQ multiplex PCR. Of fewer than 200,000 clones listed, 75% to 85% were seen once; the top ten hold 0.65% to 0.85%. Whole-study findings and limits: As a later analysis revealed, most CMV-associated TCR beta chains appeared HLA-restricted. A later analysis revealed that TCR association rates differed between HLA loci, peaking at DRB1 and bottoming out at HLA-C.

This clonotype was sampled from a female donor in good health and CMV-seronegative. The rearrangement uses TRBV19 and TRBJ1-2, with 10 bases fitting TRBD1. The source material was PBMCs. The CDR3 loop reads CASSPRTGGRANYGYTF. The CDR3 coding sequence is TGTGCCAGTAGTCCTCGGACAGGGGGTAGAGCTAACTATGGCTACACCTTC.